This T cell receptor beta chain was sequenced during a study of response to subunit inactivated influenza vaccine. Study-wide points: New T cells are recruited in small numbers by each seasonal influenza vaccination, according to the authors' suggestion.

TCRdb recomputed calls from the RT-PCR reads with MiXCR, one row per CDR3 protein. The table lists under 850,000 distinct CDR3 sequences, approximately 17% of them singletons. In germline, CDR1 is MNHNS, CDR2 SASEGT. J was trimmed by 4 bases and V by 11 bases; bases with no gene match: 8. This CDR3 has 14 residues. This clonotype showed up just a few times. What it binds is unknown. J is TRBJ1-2 and V is TRBV6-1, with 12 bases that match TRBD1. The sequences come from PBMCs from blood, collected approximately 5 days after vaccination. This clonotype was sampled from a man in his forties or fifties who received an inactivated influenza vaccine. In nucleotides, the CDR3 is TGTGCCGGCGAATCGGGACAGGGGGCCTATGGCTACACCTTC. This encodes CAGESGQGAYGYTF.